These 9 T cell receptor beta chains came from one sample sequenced in a study of blood T cell repertoires in COVID-19. Method: immunoSEQ multiplex PCR; TCRdb's copy keeps in-frame clones and lacks some. The profile shows roughly 90,000 clones, 75% to 90% of them singletons. Material for sequencing was peripheral blood. The receptors originated from an elderly man with acute or convalescent COVID-19.

The V gene is TRBV28, the J gene TRBJ2-7; 8 bases align to TRBD1. The trim removed 9 bases at V and 4 bases at J, leaving 14 bases unmatched. The CDR3 is 15 amino acids. CDR1 and CDR2 (germline): MDHEN, SYDVKM. The CDR3 loop is CASRTGPFLNYEQYF. The CDR3 region has the DNA TGTGCCAGTAGGACAGGGCCCTTTCTGAATTACGAGCAGTACTTC.

J is TRBJ2-2 and V is TRBV5-5, with D possibly being TRBD1 (6 bases). The CDR3 is made up of 16 amino acids. Germline CDR1 is SGHKS and CDR2 is YYEKEE (reference sequence). The V and J ends lost 0 bases and 0 bases respectively, with 9 bases between them. The CDR3 loop reads CASSLAQGTNTGELFF. The CDR3 nucleotides read TGTGCCAGCAGCTTGGCCCAGGGGACGAACACCGGGGAGCTGTTTTTT.

This clone appeared a single time. The gene calls are TRBV7-2 and TRBJ1-2; the match to TRBD1 covers 9 bases. The V gene's germline CDR1 is SGHTA and CDR2 FQGNSA. The V gene end was trimmed by 1 base and the J gene end by 6 bases; junction bases not matched to a gene: 9. The length of the CDR3 is 16 residues. The CDR3 region is CASSLGWGQGGDGYTF. The CDR3 nucleotides are TGTGCCAGCAGCTTAGGGTGGGGACAGGGCGGCGATGGCTACACCTTC.

The rearrangement joins TRBV3-1 (or the pseudogene TRBV3-2) to TRBJ1-3; D unclear. Germline CDR1 is LGHDT and CDR2 is YNNKEL (reference sequence). Trimming took 5 bases from V and 2 from J, leaving 16 bases between them. This CDR3 comprises 16 residues. The CDR3 DNA sequence: TGTGCCAGCAGCTCACACCCTAGGTCTGCTGGAAACACCATATATTTT. It is translated as CASSSHPRSAGNTIYF.

The chain recombines TRBV28 with TRBJ1-3; tentative D call: TRBD1 (6 bases). CDR1 is MDHEN, CDR2 SYDVKM, per germline. This CDR3 region has 14 residues. V was shortened by 6 bases and J by 2 bases, with 11 bases between the two germline ends. The DNA for the CDR3 is TGTGCCAGCAGACCTGGGACAACTGGAAACACCATATATTTT. Protein product: CASRPGTTGNTIYF.

V gene TRBV28 combines with J gene TRBJ1-4, with 10 bases that match TRBD1. V shed 5 bases and J 3 bases; nucleotides not matched to a gene: 12. This CDR3 spans 18 amino acids. Germline V gives CDR1 MDHEN, CDR2 SYDVKM. The CDR3 region has the DNA TGTGCCAGCAGTCGACCCAGGACAGGGGGAGTACCTAATGAAAAACTGTTTTTT. Protein: CASSRPRTGGVPNEKLFF.

The chain links TRBV11-3 to TRBJ2-7; D possibly corresponds to TRBD1 (5 bases). V dropped 1 base and J dropped 2 bases, with 15 bases sitting between them. There are 16 residues in the CDR3. Germline V gene data show CDR1 as SGHNT and CDR2 as YENEEA. CDR3 nucleotide sequence: TGTGCCAGCAGCTTAGGCCTGGGGCAGGGAACCTACGAGCAGTACTTC. Translated: CASSLGLGQGTYEQYF.

This clone showed up just once. The chain joins TRBV7-9 to TRBJ2-3; 8 bases fit TRBD2. The CDR3 contains 15 residues. From germline, CDR1 is SEHNR and CDR2 FQNEAQ (reference sequence). V dropped 2 bases and J dropped 2; count of bases not matched to a gene: 3. CDR3 nucleotide sequence: TGTGCCAGCAGCTTACCGGGGGGGGCCACAGATACGCAGTATTTT. This sequence encodes CASSLPGGATDTQYF.

The chain couples TRBV10-2 to TRBJ1-1; 10 bases agree with TRBD1. Germline values: CDR1 WSHSY, CDR2 SAAADI. The CDR3 spans 14 residues. The V gene end was trimmed by 5 bases and the J gene end by 4 bases; junction bases not matched to a gene: 4. CDR3 sequence (DNA): TGCGCCAGCAGTAAGGGACAGGGGACCACTGAAGCTTTCTTT. Encoded protein: CASSKGQGTTEAFF.